Presented here are 6 T cell receptor beta chains from one specimen sequenced in a study of T cell repertoires in cytomegalovirus infection (dated by TCRdb to about 2019). The treatment or condition label here, explained by the study, means: in vitro stimulation with specific CMV peptide epitopes to enrich CMV-specific T cells. These receptors are not linked to any known antigen. TCRdb shows the sequencer as Illumina HiSeq 1500. Starting from the raw public reads, TCRdb applied fastp trimming at Q25, assembled clones with MiXCR and retained in-frame beta chains. Each record represents a unique CDR3 protein, reported with the most common genes and DNA among its rows. The sample has about 740,000 distinct CDR3 sequences on record, roughly 33% of them singletons. Roughly 20% of the sample is taken by the ten largest. Sequences were derived from cultured PBMCs, sampled from culture after CMV antigen stimulation. The receptor source for this set is a human donor in good health (CMV status not recorded). Some clones in this sample may be carry-over from other donors' samples.

The chain combines TRBV5-4 with TRBJ2-3, with 7 bases identical to TRBD2. Germline CDR1 SGHNT, CDR2 YYREEE (reference sequence). The CDR3 spans 16 residues. V dropped 5 bases and J dropped 2; count of bases not matched to a gene: 11. CDR3 nucleotides: TGTGCCAGCAGTAGGGGCGGGGGAGCTTACACAGATACGCAGTATTTT. Protein product: CASSRGGGAYTDTQYF.

V and J are TRBV7-6 and TRBJ2-3; no clear D gene. The ends were cut back, 2 bases at V and 1 base at J, with 13 bases in the middle. The CDR3 sequence is 16 residues long. The germline V gene has CDR1 SGHVS and CDR2 FNYEAQ. The CDR3 region is CASSLSPPGGTDTQYF. The CDR3 nucleotides are TGTGCCAGCAGCTTATCTCCGCCTGGGGGCACAGATACGCAGTATTTT.

Here the CDR3 reads CASRGGTYNSPLHF. CDR3 coding DNA: TGTGCCAGCAGGGGGGGAACCTATAATTCACCCCTCCACTTT. The chain employs TRBV2 and TRBJ1-6; a weak D match, TRBD1 (5 bases). V lost 6 bases, J lost 2 bases, and 8 bases lay in between. CDR1 is SNHLY and CDR2 is FYNNEI in the germline V gene. The CDR3 consists of 14 residues.

This clonotype was seen at least ten times. This chain joins TRBV7-2 and TRBJ1-3; D uncertain. There are 11 residues in the CDR3. Trimming stripped 7 bases from V and 4 bases from J, with 5 bases between. From germline, CDR1 is SGHTA and CDR2 FQGNSA. The CDR3 DNA follows: TGTGCCAGCACCGCCGGAAACACCATATATTTT. It yields the protein CASTAGNTIYF. The full variable domain, rest sourced from reference TRBV7-2 and TRBJ1-3, is GAGVSQSPSNKVTEKGKDVELRCDPISGHTALYWYRQSLGQGLEFLIYFQGNSAPDKSGLPSDRFSAERTGGSVSTLTIQRTQQEDSAVYLCASTAGNTIYFGEGSWLTVV.

At least ten counts were recorded for this clonotype. The chain employs TRBV7-8 and TRBJ1-1; no definite D call. Germline assignment: CDR1 SGHVS and CDR2 FQNEAQ. The CDR3 contains 13 residues. Trimming cost V 1 base and J 4 bases, with 7 bases left between them. The CDR3 protein is CASSLEWSTEAFF. CDR3 bases: TGTGCCAGCAGCTTAGAATGGAGCACTGAAGCTTTCTTT.

This clonotype was seen repeatedly, ten times or more. This sequence joins TRBV7-2 and TRBJ2-3; the D gene could be TRBD1 or TRBD2 (6 bases each). V lost 5 bases and J 3 bases, leaving 18 bases between the germline ends. The CDR3 covers 16 residues. Germline CDR1 reads SGHTA; CDR2 reads FQGNSA. The CDR3 spells CASSLPRGGATDTQYF. The CDR3 DNA reads TGTGCCAGCAGCCTTCCCAGGGGCGGGGCAACAGATACGCAGTATTTT.